Shown below are 2 T cell receptor beta chains from a single sample sequenced in a study of blood T cells in healthy people across ages (dated by TCRdb to between 2014 and 2017). The library was generated by 5' RACE. TCRdb names Illumina HiSeq 2500 as the instrument used. A second PCR of about 7 to 12 cycles was run with a J-beta primer mix and a sample-barcoded 5' primer. TCRdb ran its own pipeline on the public reads, namely fastp trimming at Q25 and MiXCR clone calling, and kept in-frame beta chains. Each entry merges the rows of one CDR3 protein and shows their most common DNA and genes. For this sample the table gives 650,000 to 1,000,000 distinct CDR3 sequences, of which 46% were detected only once. 15% to 20% of the sample rests with the top ten. Sequenced material: blood. Every receptor here comes from a man of 80 years or more in good health.

This clonotype was counted a few times. The rearrangement links TRBV9 to TRBJ2-1; 10 bases agree with TRBD1. This CDR3 contains 16 residues. Germline V lookup: CDR1 SGDLS, CDR2 YYNGEE. V shed 1 base and J 5 bases; nucleotides not matched to a gene: 6. In nucleotides, the CDR3 is TGTGCCAGCAGCGTAAGGGGGACAGGGGCCAACAATGAGCAGTTCTTC. Translated, it gives CASSVRGTGANNEQFF.

This clonotype came up a few times. This sequence joins TRBV28 and TRBJ2-7; no definite D call. V was clipped by 8 bases and J by 1 base, with 9 bases between them. Germline V gives CDR1 MDHEN, CDR2 SYDVKM. The CDR3 sequence is 12 residues long. The CDR3 coding sequence is TGTGCCAGCCGACGGGTATCCTACGAGCAGTACTTC. This gives the protein CASRRVSYEQYF.